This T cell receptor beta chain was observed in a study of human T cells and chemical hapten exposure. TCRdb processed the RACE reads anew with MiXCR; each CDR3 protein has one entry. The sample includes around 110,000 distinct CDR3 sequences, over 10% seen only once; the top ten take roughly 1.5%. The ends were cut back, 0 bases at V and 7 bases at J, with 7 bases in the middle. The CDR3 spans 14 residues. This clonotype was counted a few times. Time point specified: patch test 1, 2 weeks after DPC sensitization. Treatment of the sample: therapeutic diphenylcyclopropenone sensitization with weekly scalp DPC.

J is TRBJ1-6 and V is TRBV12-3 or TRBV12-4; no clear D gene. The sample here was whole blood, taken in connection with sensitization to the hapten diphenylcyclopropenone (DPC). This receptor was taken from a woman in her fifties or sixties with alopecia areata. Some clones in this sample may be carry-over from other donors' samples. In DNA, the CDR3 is TGTGCCAGCAGTTTAGCGTTTGGAAATTCACCCCTCCACTTT. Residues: CASSLAFGNSPLHF.